Below are 6 T cell receptor beta chains sequenced from a single sample in a study of cytotoxic CD8 clonotypes in ibrutinib-treated CLL. Sequenced by immunoSEQ multiplex PCR; TCRdb stores in-frame clones only, minus some. Altogether some 130,000 clones are present, about 78% being singletons, with the ten largest covering 4.5% to 6.5%. Sequences were derived from PBMCs, sampled after 24 months of ibrutinib treatment. Receptors were obtained from a human donor with chronic lymphocytic leukemia.

The chain carries TRBV19 and TRBJ2-5; tentatively, D is TRBD1 (5 bases). Germline-derived CDR1 and CDR2 are LNHDA and SQIVND (reference sequence). This CDR3 region has 15 residues. Trimming shortened V by 3 bases and J by 5 bases, and 16 bases separated the two germline ends. In DNA form, the CDR3 reads TGTGCCAGTAGTATTCGTAGGGGTGAGTGGGAGACCCAGTACTTC. Translating it yields CASSIRRGEWETQYF.

The V call is TRBV6-5, the J call TRBJ2-4; 9 positions match TRBD2. The CDR3 covers 14 residues. The germline V gene encodes CDR1 MNHEY and CDR2 SVGAGI. Unmatched junction bases numbered 7, after V lost 6 bases and J lost 7 bases. The CDR3 DNA follows: TGTGCCAGCAGCCCCGGGAGCGGGGGGAACATTCAGTACTTC. Its translation: CASSPGSGGNIQYF.

The J gene is TRBJ1-4, the V gene TRBV6-5; TRBD1 matches at 7 bases. The V gene's germline CDR1 is MNHEY and CDR2 SVGAGI. Trimming cost V 6 bases and J 6 bases; bases outside gene matches: 10. The CDR3 has 15 amino acids. The CDR3 region is CASSPGGAQDEKLFF. In DNA form, the CDR3 reads TGTGCCAGCAGCCCAGGGGGGGCGCAGGATGAAAAACTGTTTTTT.

The chain employs TRBV28 and TRBJ1-1, with D tentatively TRBD1 (5 bases). The V end lost 10 bases, the J end lost 6 bases, and 12 bases lay between the germline ends. The germline V gene encodes CDR1 MDHEN and CDR2 SYDVKM. The CDR3 has 11 amino acids. CDR3: CATRGVAEAFF. The CDR3 nucleotides are TGTGCCACTCGGGGGGTTGCTGAAGCTTTCTTT.

The chain carries TRBV27 and TRBJ2-5; D unresolved. From germline, CDR1 is MNHEY and CDR2 SMNVEV (reference sequence). This CDR3 spans 14 amino acids. With 5 bases removed from V and 5 bases from J, the gap between germline ends came to 15 bases. The chain's CDR3 is CASSPRVTGETQYF. CDR3 sequence (DNA): TGTGCCAGCAGTCCCCGGGTCACTGGGGAGACCCAGTACTTC.

The CDR3 spells CASPKGGGAAIKNTEAFF. The CDR3 coding sequence is TGTGCCAGCCCAAAAGGGGGTGGGGCAGCGATCAAGAACACTGAAGCTTTCTTT. The chain links TRBV21-1 to TRBJ1-1; the listed D gene, TRBD1, was not tested against the DNA. TRBV21-1 is shown as a pseudogene. The CDR3 loop spans 18 amino acids.